These 29 T cell receptor beta chains were all obtained from the same sample, sequenced in a study of T cell responses to AZD1222 COVID-19 vaccine. Sequenced by immunoSEQ multiplex PCR; TCRdb stores in-frame clones only, minus some. Here the sample spans roughly 150,000 clones, less than 90% being singletons. The input for sequencing was peripheral blood, taken after recovery from COVID-19. The receptors stem from an adult who had recovered from COVID-19.

The table lists this clone with a count of one. The chain joins TRBV15 to TRBJ1-5, with D possibly being TRBD1 (6 bases). The length of the CDR3 is 16 residues. Germline loops: CDR1 LNHNV, CDR2 YYDKDF (reference sequence). V lost 5 bases to trimming and J lost 2 bases, with 16 bases between them. In nucleotides, the CDR3 is TGTGCCACCAGCCTGTACAGGGCGGTCGGCAATCAGCCCCAGCATTTT. This translates into CATSLYRAVGNQPQHF.

This clone has just a few counts. V is TRBV21-1 and J is TRBJ1-3; TRBD1, as called in the table, went unchecked against the DNA. TRBV21-1 is marked as a pseudogene. The CDR3 runs to 16 residues. The CDR3: CASSKERTNSGNTIYF. In DNA, the CDR3 is TGTGCCAGCAGCAAAGAAAGGACAAACTCTGGAAACACCATATATTTT.

This clone was seen more than once but under ten times. The CDR3 DNA is TGTGCCAGCAGCCCCGGACAGGGGGGGACTGAAGCTTTCTTT. It translates to CASSPGQGGTEAFF. V usage is TRBV7-2 and J usage is TRBJ1-1; 10 bases align to TRBD1. The V segment lost 5 bases and the J segment 5 bases; nucleotides outside the gene matches: 5. This CDR3 is 14 amino acids long. Germline V lookup: CDR1 SGHTA, CDR2 FQGNSA. The whole variable domain, remainder taken from reference TRBV7-2 and TRBJ1-1, is GAGVSQSPSNKVTEKGKDVELRCDPISGHTALYWYRQSLGQGLEFLIYFQGNSAPDKSGLPSDRFSAERTGGSVSTLTIQRTQQEDSAVYLCASSPGQGGTEAFFGQGTRLTVV.

The chain combines TRBV29-1 with TRBJ1-1, with TRBD1 matching over 7 bases. This CDR3 contains 13 residues. CDR1 and CDR2 from the germline V gene are SQVTM and ANQGSEA. V lost 1 base and J lost 1; bases outside the gene matches: 0. The CDR3: CSVEGQGNTEAFF. The DNA for the CDR3 is TGCAGCGTTGAAGGACAGGGGAACACTGAAGCTTTCTTT.

V and J are TRBV7-2 and TRBJ2-3, with TRBD2 matching 11 bases. Germline trimming cut 4 bases from V and 2 bases from J; bases unmatched to any gene: 5. CDR1 is SGHTA, CDR2 FQGNSA, per germline. There are 16 residues in the CDR3. The CDR3 sequence: CASSSLAGGSTDTQYF. As DNA, the CDR3 is TGTGCCAGCAGCTCCTTAGCGGGGGGGTCCACAGATACGCAGTATTTT.

V is TRBV7-2 and J is TRBJ2-2; TRBD1 is a possible D gene (6 bases). V lost 2 bases and J 1 base, leaving 11 bases between the germline ends. CDR3 size: 16 residues. In germline, CDR1 is SGHTA, CDR2 FQGNSA. CDR3 sequence reads: CASSLFLQGNTGELFF. For the CDR3, the DNA is TGTGCCAGCAGCTTATTTCTACAGGGGAACACCGGGGAGCTGTTTTTT.

This sequence joins TRBV4-1 and TRBJ2-3, with no clear D. The CDR3 has 13 amino acids. The ends were cut back, 2 bases at V and 2 bases at J, with 5 bases in the middle. The germline V gene encodes CDR1 MGHRA and CDR2 YSYEKL. CDR3 protein: CASSQLSTDTQYF. As DNA, the CDR3 is TGCGCCAGCAGCCAATTATCCACAGATACGCAGTATTTT.

The sample holds one count of this clone. The chain joins TRBV19 to TRBJ1-1; 9 bases agree with TRBD1. Germline-derived CDR1 and CDR2 are LNHDA and SQIVND (reference sequence). Trimming at V came to 5 bases and at J to 5 bases, leaving 15 bases not matched to a gene. The CDR3 contains 17 residues. The CDR3 coding sequence is TGTGCCAGTAGTCCTCTCACAGGGGGCGCTGAGTTTACTGAAGCTTTCTTT. This encodes CASSPLTGGAEFTEAFF. The whole variable domain, filled in from reference TRBV19 and TRBJ1-1, reads DGGITQSPKYLFRKEGQNVTLSCEQNLNHDAMYWYRQDPGQGLRLIYYSQIVNDFQKGDIAEGYSVSREKKESFPLTVTSAQKNPTAFYLCASSPLTGGAEFTEAFFGQGTRLTVV.

The CDR3 sequence: CASSLVEEAFF. In nucleotides, the CDR3 is TGTGCCAGCAGCTTAGTGGAGGAAGCTTTCTTT. V and J are TRBV7-9 and TRBJ1-1, with D hard to call. Germline CDR1 and CDR2: SEHNR and FQNEAQ (reference sequence). The CDR3 extends over 11 amino acids. Trimming left V 1 base short and J 8 bases short, with 5 bases between. Filled out from reference TRBV7-9 and TRBJ1-1, the complete variable domain reads DTGVSQNPRHKITKRGQNVTFRCDPISEHNRLYWYRQTLGQGPEFLTYFQNEAQLEKSRLLSDRFSAERPKGSFSTLEIQRTEQGDSAMYLCASSLVEEAFFGQGTRLTVV.

The chain combines TRBV15 with TRBJ1-5; D is unclear. Per germline, CDR1 LNHNV and CDR2 YYDKDF (reference sequence). The CDR3 runs to 21 residues. The V end lost 0 bases, the J end lost 6 bases, and 30 bases lay between the germline ends. Written as DNA, the CDR3 is TGTGCCACCAGCAGAGAGGTGCTGAAGAAACCAACGTTTTTATTGGGTCAGCCCCAGCATTTT. Translated, it gives CATSREVLKKPTFLLGQPQHF.

The rearrangement links TRBV28 to TRBJ2-5; perhaps TRBD1 as D (6 bases). The germline V and J ends were trimmed by 3 bases and 3 bases, with 14 bases remaining between them. Germline V CDR1 and CDR2: MDHEN, SYDVKM. CDR3 length: 15 residues. CDR3 sequence: CASSFHQGLEETQYF. The CDR3 DNA reads TGTGCCAGCAGTTTTCATCAGGGGCTCGAAGAGACCCAGTACTTC.

The chain employs TRBV29-1 and TRBJ2-4; a possible D gene is TRBD2 (5 bases). CDR1 and CDR2 from the germline V gene are SQVTM and ANQGSEA. The CDR3 runs to 12 residues. V gave up 4 bases and J gave up 4 bases, with 8 bases separating them. CDR3 nucleotide sequence: TGCAGCGTTGGGGAGAGAAAAAACATTCAGTACTTC. This encodes CSVGERKNIQYF.

J is TRBJ2-1 and V is TRBV5-8; D possibly uses TRBD1 or TRBD2 (5 bases each). V shed 7 bases and J shed 5 bases, with 16 bases lying between them. This CDR3 is 14 amino acids long. Germline V lookup: CDR1 SGHTS, CDR2 YDEGEE. In DNA form, the CDR3 reads TGTGCCAGCCCCCGAGGGGCTTTGGACAATGAGCAGTTCTTC. As protein: CASPRGALDNEQFF. Full variable domain (rest looked up from reference TRBV5-8 and TRBJ2-1): EAGVTQSPTHLIKTRGQQATLRCSPISGHTSVYWYQQALGLGLQFLLWYDEGEERNRGNFPPRFSGRQFPNYSSELNVNALELEDSALYLCASPRGALDNEQFFGPGTRLTVL.

The genes are TRBV2 and TRBJ1-5, with D unresolved. V was trimmed by 6 bases and J by 1 base, leaving 10 bases between them. Germline lookup yields CDR1 SNHLY and CDR2 FYNNEI. The CDR3 extends over 14 amino acids. In nucleotides, the CDR3 is TGTGCCAGCAGAAAAGGGATGAGCAATCAGCCCCAGCATTTT. Translating gives CASRKGMSNQPQHF. Variable domain in full (rest from reference TRBV2 and TRBJ1-5): EPEVTQTPSHQVTQMGQEVILRCVPISNHLYFYWYRQILGQKVEFLVSFYNNEISEKSEIFDDQFSVERPDGSNFTLKIRSTKLEDSAMYFCASRKGMSNQPQHFGDGTRLSIL.

The chain uses TRBV6-4 and TRBJ2-1; TRBD1 aligns across 8 bases. The CDR3 totals 14 residues. Trimming removed 4 bases from V and 8 bases from J; junction bases left unmatched: 7. Germline values: CDR1 MRHNA, CDR2 SNTAGT. In nucleotides, the CDR3 is TGTGCCAGCAGTGCTATAGGACAGGGCTATGAGCAGTTCTTC. Encoded protein: CASSAIGQGYEQFF.

In its sample, this clone was seen a few times. The chain has TRBV4-1 and TRBJ1-2, with D unresolved. The CDR3 has 14 amino acids. Trimming stripped 1 base from V and 5 bases from J, with 11 bases between. The germline gives CDR1 MGHRA, CDR2 YSYEKL. DNA of the CDR3: TGCGCCAGCAGCCAAGGGGGAGCAAGGTATGGCTACACCTTC. Protein sequence: CASSQGGARYGYTF.

The chain recombines TRBV20-1 with TRBJ1-4, with 8 bases fitting TRBD1. Losses at the gene ends were 3 bases for V and 7 bases for J; bases not matched to a gene: 7. CDR3 length: 14 amino acids. The germline V gene encodes CDR1 DFQATT and CDR2 SNEGSKA (reference sequence). The chain's CDR3 is CSASSRGQSEKLFF. CDR3 bases: TGCAGTGCTAGTTCCAGGGGGCAAAGTGAAAAACTGTTTTTT.

The chain uses TRBV5-4 and TRBJ2-5; TRBD1 matches at 7 bases. In germline, CDR1 is SGHNT, CDR2 YYREEE (reference sequence). With V trimmed by 3 bases and J by 3 bases, 8 bases remained unmatched. This CDR3 contains 15 residues. CDR3 coding DNA: TGTGCCAGCAGCTCCCCTGGGACAGTAGAAGAGACCCAGTACTTC. Translating it yields CASSSPGTVEETQYF.

This clone has only one observation. The chain carries TRBV5-5 and TRBJ2-7; 12 bases align to TRBD1. V lost 4 bases, J lost 6 bases, and 5 bases stayed unmatched. The CDR3 covers 14 residues. Germline values: CDR1 SGHKS, CDR2 YYEKEE (reference sequence). The CDR3 loop reads CASSPGTGGFEQYF. CDR3 coding DNA: TGTGCCAGCAGCCCCGGGACAGGGGGCTTCGAGCAGTACTTC.

V is TRBV7-9 and J is TRBJ2-3, with TRBD2 identical over 11 bases. The CDR3 extends over 16 amino acids. V dropped 2 bases and J dropped 14; count of bases not matched to a gene: 15. From germline, CDR1 is SEHNR and CDR2 FQNEAQ (reference sequence). The DNA of the CDR3 is TGTGCCAGCAGCTTATCACTAGCGGGGGCCGAGTCTCAGGGGTATTTT. Translation gives CASSLSLAGAESQGYF.

The chain couples TRBV12-3 or TRBV12-4 to TRBJ2-1; possible D gene TRBD1, 7 bases. Trimming removed 3 bases from V and 9 bases from J, with 12 bases in between. The CDR3 covers 13 residues. CDR3 amino acids: CASSLGRGAEQFF. For the CDR3, the DNA is TGTGCCAGCAGTTTGGGCAGGGGGGCTGAGCAGTTCTTC.

The V gene is TRBV13, the J gene TRBJ1-4; D gene ambiguous. V was trimmed by 5 bases and J by 0 bases, leaving 10 bases between them. CDR3 length: 15 amino acids. Germline V gives CDR1 PRHDT, CDR2 FYEKMQ (reference sequence). Written as DNA, the CDR3 is TGTGCCAGCAGCGTCGGTTCACCAACTAATGAAAAACTGTTTTTT. It encodes CASSVGSPTNEKLFF.

The chain has TRBV3-1 (or the pseudogene TRBV3-2) and TRBJ2-1; TRBD2 matches at 11 bases. Germline V gives CDR1 LGHDT, CDR2 YNNKEL (reference sequence). This CDR3 has 18 amino acids. The ends lost 0 bases at V and 12 bases at J; junction bases unmatched: 16. DNA of the CDR3: TGTGCCAGCAGCCAAGACAAAGGGCTAGCGGGGGGCCGTCCCGGGCAGTTCTTC. It translates to CASSQDKGLAGGRPGQFF.

This rearrangement joins TRBV6-2 or TRBV6-3 to TRBJ2-5; no clear D gene. The CDR3 consists of 13 residues. Trimming pared 3 bases from V and 5 bases from J, leaving 10 bases between. Germline V gives CDR1 MNHEY, CDR2 SVGEGT. The CDR3 DNA is TGTGCCAGCAGTTATTCCAGGTGGGAGACCCAGTACTTC. Translating it yields CASSYSRWETQYF.

A single count supports this clone. The chain links TRBV7-7 to TRBJ2-5; D gene ambiguous. The CDR3 covers 13 residues. Trimming cost V 6 bases and J 1 base, with 9 bases left between them. Looked up from germline, CDR1 is SSHAT and CDR2 is FNYEAQ (reference sequence). The CDR3 bases are TGTGCCAGCAGAGCTTCGGGCCAAGAGACCCAGTACTTC. Its translation is CASRASGQETQYF.

This chain joins TRBV6-6 and TRBJ1-1; 7 bases agree with TRBD1. The CDR3 contains 15 residues. Germline V gives CDR1 MNHNY, CDR2 SVGAGI (reference sequence). J lost 2 bases, V lost 7 bases, and 10 bases had no gene match. DNA for the CDR3: TGTGCCAGCAACTACCGGGACAGAATAAACACTGAAGCTTTCTTT. The encoded protein is CASNYRDRINTEAFF.

The V gene is TRBV7-9, the J gene TRBJ1-1; 8 nucleotides line up with TRBD1. Looked up from germline, CDR1 is SEHNR and CDR2 is FQNEAQ (reference sequence). The CDR3 is made up of 15 amino acids. The J segment lost 5 bases and the V segment lost 2 bases, leaving 7 bases of the junction unmatched. The CDR3 DNA follows: TGTGCCAGCAGCTTACGAACAGGGGGAACGACTGAAGCTTTCTTT. Translating gives CASSLRTGGTTEAFF.

The J gene is TRBJ2-5, the V gene TRBV10-3, with 7 positions matching TRBD1. CDR3 length: 15 amino acids. Germline trimming cut 11 bases from V and 2 bases from J; bases unmatched to any gene: 14. Germline CDR1 ENHRY, CDR2 SYGVKD. The DNA for the CDR3 is TGTGCCTTCCGACCGGGACAGCGCTCTCAAGAGACCCAGTACTTC. Its protein is CAFRPGQRSQETQYF.

The V gene is TRBV9, the J gene TRBJ2-7, with D maybe TRBD1 (6 bases). The V and J ends lost 2 bases and 6 bases respectively, with 12 bases between them. Germline CDR1 SGDLS, CDR2 YYNGEE. The CDR3 contains 13 residues. CDR3 nucleotide sequence: TGTGCCAGCAGCGTCCACAGGGATCGCGAGCAGTACTTC. Residues: CASSVHRDREQYF. Using reference TRBV9 and TRBJ2-7 for the parts outside the CDR3, the full variable domain is DSGVTQTPKHLITATGQRVTLRCSPRSGDLSVYWYQQSLDQGLQFLIQYYNGEERAKGNILERFSAQQFPDLHSELNLSSLELGDSALYFCASSVHRDREQYFGPGTRLTVT.